Listed here are 15 T cell receptor beta chains from one sample, sequenced in a study of blood T cells in healthy people across ages. Next came a second PCR, run for about 6 to 11 cycles, which used a sample-barcoded 5' primer along with a J-beta primer mix. TCRdb called the 5' RACE reads again in MiXCR, with one record for every CDR3 protein. The sample yields around 800,000 distinct CDR3 sequences, roughly 25% seen once. The data also belong to a second study, concerning T cells of mothers and their children.

The sample consisted of blood. Source of these receptors: a boy between 10 and 17 years old in good health.

V gene TRBV25-1 combines with J gene TRBJ2-6, with 8 bases fitting TRBD1. The CDR3 spans 16 residues. J lost 2 bases, V lost 8 bases, and 8 bases had no gene match. CDR1 is MGHDK, CDR2 SYGVNS, per germline. The CDR3 loop reads CASEELTGAGANVLTF. The CDR3 DNA is TGTGCCAGCGAAGAACTGACAGGGGCTGGGGCCAACGTCCTGACTTTC.

In its sample, this clonotype was seen a few times. This sequence joins TRBV6-5 and TRBJ2-7; 9 bases are shared with TRBD2. Trimming removed 2 bases from V and 5 bases from J; junction bases left unmatched: 7. The CDR3 runs to 15 residues. CDR1 and CDR2 from the germline V gene are MNHEY and SVGAGI. Written as DNA, the CDR3 is TGTGCCAGCAGTTACCTGGGACTAGCTCAGAACGAGCAGTACTTC. This gives the protein CASSYLGLAQNEQYF.

This rearrangement joins TRBV29-1 to TRBJ1-2; no clear D gene. Germline lookup yields CDR1 SQVTM and CDR2 ANQGSEA. CDR3 size: 11 residues. The V and J ends lost 5 bases and 6 bases respectively, with 10 bases between them. The CDR3 DNA follows: TGCAGCGTTTATGGCGATGATGGCTACACCTTC. Its translation is CSVYGDDGYTF. The variable domain in full, with the rest retrieved from reference TRBV29-1 and TRBJ1-2, is SAVISQKPSRDICQRGTSLTIQCQVDSQVTMMFWYRQQPGQSLTLIATANQGSEATYESGFVIDKFPISRPNLTFSTLTVSNMSPEDSSIYLCSVYGDDGYTFGSGTRLTVV.

This clonotype was recorded a few times. The J gene is TRBJ2-5, the V gene TRBV18, with unresolved D. Matching the DNA end better, TRBJ2-7 makes the J call doubtful. The germline CDR1 and CDR2 sequences are KGHSH and LQKENI. This CDR3 is 16 amino acids long. CDR3 in amino acids: CASSPSVQDGSYEQYF. CDR3 nucleotide sequence: TGTGCCAGCTCACCATCGGTCCAGGACGGATCCTACGAGCAGTACTTC.

The chain joins TRBV6-1 to TRBJ2-1; 8 nucleotides agree with TRBD2. Trimming took 1 base from V and 5 from J; bases not matched to a gene: 7. The germline V gene has CDR1 MNHNS and CDR2 SASEGT. This CDR3 region has 16 residues. CDR3 bases: TGTGCCAGCAGTGAAGTCCCGGGGGGGCTTAACAATGAGCAGTTCTTC. Amino acids: CASSEVPGGLNNEQFF.

The chain has TRBV20-1 and TRBJ2-5; tentative D call: TRBD1 (5 bases). The CDR3 consists of 10 residues. V lost 6 bases and J lost 7, with 9 bases in between. The germline gives CDR1 DFQATT, CDR2 SNEGSKA (reference sequence). The CDR3 here is CSALRGTQYF. CDR3 coding DNA: TGCAGTGCCCTAAGGGGGACCCAGTACTTC.

This clonotype was recorded a few times. The V and J genes are TRBV11-2 and TRBJ2-5; 8 bases align to TRBD1. The tail of the sequence fits TRBJ2-7 better, so the J call may be wrong. Germline-derived CDR1 and CDR2 are SGHAT and FQNNGV. CDR3 length equals 14 residues. CDR3 sequence reads: CASSFQDRDYEQYF. The CDR3 nucleotides read TGTGCCAGCAGCTTCCAGGACAGGGACTACGAGCAGTACTTC.

This clonotype was recorded a few times. The genes are TRBV2 and TRBJ2-1, with 8 bases fitting TRBD2. The germline CDR1 and CDR2 sequences are SNHLY and FYNNEI. The CDR3 totals 14 residues. V lost 3 bases, J lost 8 bases, and 6 bases stayed unmatched. The CDR3 spells CASSDYGGADEQFF. DNA for the CDR3: TGTGCCAGCAGTGATTACGGGGGGGCCGATGAGCAGTTCTTC. Together with reference TRBV2 and TRBJ2-1, the CDR3 gives the full variable domain: EPEVTQTPSHQVTQMGQEVILRCVPISNHLYFYWYRQILGQKVEFLVSFYNNEISEKSEIFDDQFSVERPDGSNFTLKIRSTKLEDSAMYFCASSDYGGADEQFFGPGTRLTVL.

This chain joins TRBV27 and TRBJ2-3; 11 nucleotides match TRBD2. From germline, CDR1 is MNHEY and CDR2 SMNVEV (reference sequence). The junction had 4 bases not matched to a gene; V was cut back by 2 bases and J by 0 bases. The CDR3 contains 17 residues. The CDR3 here is CASSLTLAGVSTDTQYF. DNA of the CDR3: TGTGCCAGCAGTTTAACACTAGCGGGGGTGAGCACAGATACGCAGTATTTT.

This clonotype was observed many times. V usage is TRBV7-9 and J usage is TRBJ2-7; D remains ambiguous. With 3 bases removed from V and 2 bases from J, the gap between germline ends came to 8 bases. The CDR3 runs to 13 residues. CDR1 is SEHNR and CDR2 is FQNEAQ in the germline V gene (reference sequence). CDR3 DNA: TGTGCCAGCAGCTTGGACCGAACCTACGAGCAGTACTTC. This gives the protein CASSLDRTYEQYF. The complete variable domain, with remaining parts taken from reference TRBV7-9 and TRBJ2-7, reads DTGVSQNPRHKITKRGQNVTFRCDPISEHNRLYWYRQTLGQGPEFLTYFQNEAQLEKSRLLSDRFSAERPKGSFSTLEIQRTEQGDSAMYLCASSLDRTYEQYFGPGTRLTVT.

This sequence joins TRBV20-1 and TRBJ2-5; tentatively, D is TRBD2 (5 bases). The CDR3 runs 12 residues. Germline V lookup: CDR1 DFQATT, CDR2 SNEGSKA (reference sequence). Deletions cut 6 bases from V and 5 bases from J, with 13 bases between. CDR3 in DNA: TGCAGTGCCCCCTTACTAGAGGAGACCCAGTACTTC. As protein: CSAPLLEETQYF.

The chain links TRBV25-1 to TRBJ1-2; D might be TRBD1 (6 bases). V gave up 0 bases and J gave up 4 bases, with 9 bases separating them. Looked up from germline, CDR1 is MGHDK and CDR2 is SYGVNS. The CDR3 has 14 amino acids. CDR3 amino acids: CASSEYSRGYGYTF. The CDR3 nucleotides read TGTGCCAGCAGTGAATATTCCAGGGGCTATGGCTACACCTTC.

The CDR3 coding sequence is TGTGCCAGCATCTCGGTGTTCCCCGGGGAGCTGTTTTTT. Its protein is CASISVFPGELFF. This chain joins TRBV6-6 and TRBJ2-2, with D uncertain. Looked up from germline, CDR1 is MNHNY and CDR2 is SVGAGI (reference sequence). The V end was cut by 7 bases, the J end by 6 bases, with 12 bases between. CDR3 length: 13 residues.

This clonotype was detected a few times. This chain links TRBV11-2 with TRBJ2-1, with no clear D. Trimming pared 5 bases from V and 0 bases from J, leaving 14 bases between. Germline-derived CDR1 and CDR2 are SGHAT and FQNNGV. This CDR3 is 16 amino acids long. The CDR3 DNA reads as TGTGCCAGCAGCCCCTTTTTTAGTTACTCCTACAATGAGCAGTTCTTC. It yields the protein CASSPFFSYSYNEQFF.

A few counts support this clonotype. V usage is TRBV20-1 and J usage is TRBJ2-2; D remains unclear. Germline CDR1 DFQATT, CDR2 SNEGSKA (reference sequence). Trimming removed 3 bases from V and 0 bases from J, with 5 bases in between. The CDR3 extends over 13 amino acids. The CDR3 here is CSARPPNTGELFF. The CDR3 DNA reads TGCAGTGCTAGGCCCCCGAACACCGGGGAGCTGTTTTTT.